Below are 9 T cell receptor beta chains sequenced from a single sample in a study of cytomegalovirus exposure and HLA in healthy donors. PCR was performed using 60 Vbeta and 13 Jbeta primers. Clones were read by immunoSEQ multiplex PCR, and TCRdb kept only the in-frame ones, dropping some. The table has about 120,000 clones, less than 80% seen once; the top ten hold over 2.5%. Sequencing was done on a sample of PBMCs. The receptors derive from a woman in her forties or fifties in good health and CMV-seronegative.

The rearrangement uses TRBV9 and TRBJ2-2; 12 nucleotides align to TRBD2. This CDR3 is 19 amino acids long. Per the germline V gene, CDR1 is SGDLS and CDR2 is YYNGEE. V was clipped by 4 bases and J by 4 bases; unmatched bases: 14. CDR3 nucleotides: TGTGCCAGCAGCAAACGGACTAGCGGGACAGCAACGCCCACCGGGGAGCTGTTTTTT. Translation: CASSKRTSGTATPTGELFF.

This rearrangement joins TRBV13 to TRBJ2-3; weak D call: TRBD1 (5 bases). The germline V gene has CDR1 PRHDT and CDR2 FYEKMQ (reference sequence). The CDR3 contains 13 residues. The germline V and J ends were trimmed by 1 base and 6 bases, with 8 bases remaining between them. The chain's CDR3 is CASSLVQGDTQYF. The CDR3 coding sequence is TGTGCCAGCAGCTTAGTTCAGGGTGATACGCAGTATTTT. The variable domain in full, completed from reference TRBV13 and TRBJ2-3, reads AAGVIQSPRHLIKEKRETATLKCYPIPRHDTVYWYQQGPGQDPQFLISFYEKMQSDKGSIPDRFSAQQFSDYHSELNMSSLELGDSALYFCASSLVQGDTQYFGPGTRLTVL.

This clone was counted between two and nine times. V gene TRBV27 combines with J gene TRBJ2-7; D is possibly TRBD1 (5 bases). Germline loops: CDR1 MNHEY, CDR2 SMNVEV (reference sequence). The CDR3 length is 15 residues. V was pared by 2 bases and J by 2 bases, with 13 bases between. The DNA of the CDR3 is TGTGCCAGCAGTTTAAGTTGGGGCGGTACCTACGAGCAGTACTTC. This translates into CASSLSWGGTYEQYF.

The chain recombines TRBV19 with TRBJ1-5; 8 positions match TRBD1. This CDR3 region has 15 residues. V dropped 3 bases and J dropped 2; count of bases not matched to a gene: 3. Germline V gives CDR1 LNHDA, CDR2 SQIVND (reference sequence). CDR3 sequence reads: CASSIEQGGNQPQHF. The CDR3 DNA reads as TGTGCCAGTAGTATTGAACAGGGGGGCAATCAGCCCCAGCATTTT.

The rearrangement links TRBV7-9 to TRBJ2-2; 9 nucleotides line up with TRBD2. This CDR3 has 16 amino acids. V shed 1 base, J shed 4 bases, and the junction held 4 bases outside the gene matches. CDR1 is SEHNR and CDR2 is FQNEAQ in the germline V gene (reference sequence). CDR3 nucleotide sequence: TGTGCCAGCAGCTTAGAGGCGGGAGGGCCCACCGGGGAGCTGTTTTTT. This encodes CASSLEAGGPTGELFF.

The DNA for the CDR3 is TGTGCCAGCAGCCACTACGAGCAGTACTTC. Translated: CASSHYEQYF. The genes are TRBV7-2 and TRBJ2-5; no clear D. The DNA end lines up better with TRBJ2-7; the J call may be wrong. CDR3 size: 10 residues. Germline CDR1 and CDR2: SGHTA and FQGNSA.

The table lists this clone with a count of one. This chain connects TRBV27 to TRBJ2-3, with 8 nucleotides matching TRBD2. This CDR3 spans 16 amino acids. V gave up 5 bases and J gave up 1 base; unmatched junction bases: 8. Germline CDR1 is MNHEY and CDR2 is SMNVEV (reference sequence). The CDR3 region is CASSHTGLAGTDTQYF. The CDR3 nucleotides read TGTGCCAGCAGTCACACAGGACTAGCAGGCACAGATACGCAGTATTTT.

A few counts support this clone. The chain uses TRBV5-1 and TRBJ1-1, with D possibly matching TRBD1 (5 bases). V was cut by 0 bases and J by 5 bases, with 11 bases left in between. The CDR3 sequence is 14 residues long. Germline V gives CDR1 SGHRS, CDR2 YFSETQ. The CDR3 loop is CASSLDGGETEAFF. The DNA of the CDR3 is TGCGCCAGCAGCTTGGACGGGGGTGAGACTGAAGCTTTCTTT.

The chain links TRBV19 to TRBJ1-4; a weak D match, TRBD1 (6 bases). The CDR3 sequence is 15 residues long. Trimming removed 9 bases at V and 0 bases at J, with 14 bases between. Germline V gives CDR1 LNHDA, CDR2 SQIVND (reference sequence). The CDR3 sequence: CASKGQSATNEKLFF. The CDR3 nucleotides are TGTGCCAGCAAAGGACAGTCGGCAACTAATGAAAAACTGTTTTTT. Full variable domain (outside the CDR3, taken from reference TRBV19 and TRBJ1-4): DGGITQSPKYLFRKEGQNVTLSCEQNLNHDAMYWYRQDPGQGLRLIYYSQIVNDFQKGDIAEGYSVSREKKESFPLTVTSAQKNPTAFYLCASKGQSATNEKLFFGSGTQLSVL.